Sequencing of this TCR beta chain was carried out in a study of Graves' ophthalmopathy and Graves' hyperthyroidism. The germline V gene has CDR1 SNHLY and CDR2 FYNNEI. V was shortened by 4 bases and J by 1 base, with 7 bases between the two germline ends. The CDR3 loop spans 14 amino acids. This clonotype was detected ten times or more. Transcripts of RNA were the source for amplifying TCR beta CDR3 regions. An initial RT-PCR round employing HTBI primers preceded a second-round multiplex PCR. TCRdb reprocessed the multiplex PCR reads via MiXCR and lists one record per CDR3 protein. The sample yields about 220,000 distinct CDR3 sequences, 20% to 25% seen once.

This receptor was identified in a woman aged 50 to 60 with Graves' ophthalmopathy. Sequenced input: peripheral blood. J is TRBJ2-2 and V is TRBV2; D uncertain. The CDR3 is CASSGRMNTGELFF. CDR3 DNA: TGTGCCAGCAGTGGACGGATGAACACCGGGGAGCTGTTTTTT.